Listed below are T cell receptor beta chains from one sample, sequenced in a study of blood T cell repertoires in COVID-19. Using immunoSEQ multiplex PCR, the repertoire was profiled, and TCRdb retains in-frame clones only, with some absent. The repertoire holds 70,000 to 95,000 clones, with just under 80% as singletons. The specimen was peripheral blood. The receptor source for this set is a man between 60 and 75 years old with COVID-19, enrolled during active disease. Each CDR3 is given with its conserved first and last residue.

CDR3 length: 15; V gene: TRBV5-1; CDR3 protein: CASSQTTSDYNEQFF
CDR3 length: 15; V gene: TRBV25-1; CDR3 protein: CASSDPGLALLGQYF
CDR3 length: 14; V gene: TRBV5-1; CDR3 protein: CASSLGQGSYGYTF
CDR3 length: 15; V gene: TRBV2; CDR3 protein: CASFGGLAGGSAQYF
CDR3 length: 21; V gene: TRBV4-1; CDR3 protein: CASSQETSGGAPPSSYNEQFF
CDR3 length: 15; V gene: TRBV4-1; CDR3 protein: CASSARQGRTGELFF
CDR3 length: 15; V gene: TRBV7-2; CDR3 protein: CASSSPSQGSYGYTF
CDR3 length: 13; V gene: TRBV11-2; CDR3 protein: CASSSDRVRDYTF
CDR3 length: 14; V gene: TRBV6-5; CDR3 protein: CASSYAAGGTEAFF
CDR3 length: 18; V gene: TRBV4-3; CDR3 protein: CASSQERGAGTGYNEQFF